The 5 T cell receptor beta chains given below trace back to one sample, sequenced in a study of a mutant IDH1 vaccine in newly diagnosed glioma. These receptors have no known antigen. Clones were sequenced by immunoSEQ multiplex PCR, and TCRdb holds only the in-frame ones, with some missing. The repertoire holds around 58,000 clones, with around 81% as singletons. The time point was: week 5, during vaccination. A 20-mer mutant IDH1 peptide at 300 ug was injected subcutaneously with topical imiquimod. The input for sequencing was PBMCs, taken from a glioma patient whose treatment included an IDH1 peptide vaccine. All receptors derive from a man aged 30 to 39 with glioma.

The CDR3, as DNA: TGTGCCAGCAGCTTGGGAGGGAACACCGGGGAGCTGTTTTTT. Protein: CASSLGGNTGELFF. V usage is TRBV11-2 and J usage is TRBJ2-2; TRBD2 might be the D (6 bases). CDR1 and CDR2 (germline): SGHAT, FQNNGV. Trimming removed 3 bases from V and 1 base from J, with 6 bases in between. The CDR3 sequence is 14 residues long.

The rearrangement joins TRBV25-1 to TRBJ2-5; maybe TRBD2 (5 bases). Trimming shortened V by 6 bases and J by 1 base, and 12 bases separated the two germline ends. This CDR3 has 14 amino acids. The germline CDR1 and CDR2 sequences are MGHDK and SYGVNS. The CDR3 loop is CASSSAETQETQYF. The CDR3 nucleotides read TGTGCCAGCAGCTCAGCGGAGACCCAAGAGACCCAGTACTTC.

V and J are TRBV20-1 and TRBJ2-7; D is uncertain. The germline V gene encodes CDR1 DFQATT and CDR2 SNEGSKA (reference sequence). V was clipped by 2 bases and J by 6 bases, with 8 bases between them. The CDR3 totals 11 residues. CDR3 sequence reads: CSARTEPEQYF. CDR3 in DNA: TGCAGTGCTAGAACTGAACCCGAGCAGTACTTC.

The V gene is TRBV5-4, the J gene TRBJ1-5; no clear D gene. Germline loops: CDR1 SGHNT, CDR2 YYREEE (reference sequence). CDR3 length: 14 residues. Trimming removed 0 bases at V and 3 bases at J, with 7 bases between. CDR3 DNA: TGTGCCAGCAGCTTGGCCGGGGTCAATCAGCCCCAGCATTTT. Translation: CASSLAGVNQPQHF.

This chain joins TRBV30 and TRBJ2-5; tentatively, D is TRBD1 or TRBD2 (6 bases each). Deletions cut 3 bases from V and 2 bases from J, with 16 bases between. Germline-derived CDR1 and CDR2 are GTSNPN and SVGIG (reference sequence). CDR3 length equals 15 residues. CDR3: CAWRISGAEQETQYF. As DNA, the CDR3 is TGTGCCTGGAGAATTTCGGGGGCGGAGCAAGAGACCCAGTACTTC.